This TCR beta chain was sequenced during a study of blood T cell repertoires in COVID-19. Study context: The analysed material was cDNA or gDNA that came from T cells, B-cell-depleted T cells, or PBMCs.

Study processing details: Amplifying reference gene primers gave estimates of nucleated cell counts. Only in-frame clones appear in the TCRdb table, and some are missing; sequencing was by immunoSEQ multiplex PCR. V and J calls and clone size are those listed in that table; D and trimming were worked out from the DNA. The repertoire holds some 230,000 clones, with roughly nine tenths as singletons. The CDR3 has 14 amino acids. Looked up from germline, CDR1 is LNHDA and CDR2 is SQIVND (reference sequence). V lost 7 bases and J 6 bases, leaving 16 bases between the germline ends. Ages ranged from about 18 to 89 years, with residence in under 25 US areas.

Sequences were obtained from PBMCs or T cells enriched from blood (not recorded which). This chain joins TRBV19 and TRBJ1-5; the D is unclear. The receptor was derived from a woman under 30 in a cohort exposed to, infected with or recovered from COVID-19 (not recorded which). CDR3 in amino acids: CASTTLGSGQPQHF. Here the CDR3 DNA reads TGTGCCAGTACCACCCTAGGGAGCGGTCAGCCCCAGCATTTT.